This T cell receptor (beta chain) was retrieved from a study of neurological immune-mediated disorders. Study-wide points: Patients with HTLV-1-associated myelopathy showed the most TCR clonal expansion. Those with multiple sclerosis showed the least, falling below healthy controls.

The germline gives CDR1 MNHNS, CDR2 SASEGT. There are 13 residues in the CDR3. The germline V and J ends were trimmed by 7 bases and 6 bases, with 13 bases remaining between them. The sample holds many counts of this clonotype. Its specificity is not known. 5'RACE with 10-nucleotide random UMIs produced the cDNA. TCRdb ran MiXCR on the 5' RACE reads and lists one entry per CDR3 protein. The sample contains about 43,000 distinct CDR3 sequences, approximately 11% of which appear only once. The sequence came from a female donor in good health. The specimen sequenced was PBMCs. The chain joins TRBV6-1 to TRBJ2-1; possibly TRBD1 for D (6 bases). CDR3 amino acids: CASKWTVTNEQFF. The CDR3 region has the DNA TGTGCCAGCAAATGGACAGTAACCAATGAGCAGTTCTTC.